This T cell receptor (beta chain) comes out of a study of cytomegalovirus exposure and HLA in healthy donors. 13 Jbeta primers and 60 Vbeta primers were used for the PCR. The protocol was immunoSEQ multiplex PCR, while the TCRdb copy is restricted to in-frame clones and leaves out a portion. The sample has about 80,000 clones; 62% are singletons. V was pared by 0 bases and J by 6 bases, with 19 bases between. The germline gives CDR1 SEHNR, CDR2 FQNEAQ (reference sequence). This CDR3 has 17 amino acids. V gene TRBV7-9 combines with J gene TRBJ2-3; maybe TRBD2 (5 bases). The sequenced sample consisted of PBMCs. The receptor was derived from a male donor in good health and CMV-seropositive. The CDR3 reads CASSLASRTYPQDTQYF. CDR3 bases: TGTGCCAGCAGCTTAGCTTCCAGGACTTATCCACAGGATACGCAGTATTTT.